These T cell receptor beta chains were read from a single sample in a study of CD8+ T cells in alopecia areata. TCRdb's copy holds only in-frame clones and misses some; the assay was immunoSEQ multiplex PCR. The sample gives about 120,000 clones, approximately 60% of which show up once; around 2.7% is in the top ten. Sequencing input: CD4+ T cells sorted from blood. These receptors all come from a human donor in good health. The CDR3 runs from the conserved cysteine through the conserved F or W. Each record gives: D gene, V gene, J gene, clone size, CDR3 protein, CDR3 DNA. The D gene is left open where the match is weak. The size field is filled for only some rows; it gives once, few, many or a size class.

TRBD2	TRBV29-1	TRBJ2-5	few	CSVRLAGTSQETQYF	TGCAGCGTCAGACTAGCGGGGACTTCCCAAGAGACCCAGTACTTC
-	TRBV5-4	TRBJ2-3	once	CASSSPGLGGDTQYF	TGTGCCAGCAGCTCTCCGGGCCTCGGTGGAGATACGCAGTATTTT
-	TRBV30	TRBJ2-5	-	CAWSGQPNMQTQYF	TGTGCCTGGAGTGGGCAGCCCAATATGCAGACCCAGTACTTC
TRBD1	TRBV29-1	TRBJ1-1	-	CSVDRGRNTEAFF	TGCAGCGTTGACAGGGGGAGGAACACTGAAGCTTTCTTT
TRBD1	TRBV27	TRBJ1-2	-	CASSFTMTGANYGYTF	TGTGCCAGCAGTTTTACCATGACAGGGGCTAACTATGGCTACACCTTC
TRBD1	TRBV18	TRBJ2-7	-	CASSPDRAYEQYF	TGTGCCAGCTCACCGGACAGGGCCTACGAGCAGTACTTC
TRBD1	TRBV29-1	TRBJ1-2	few	CSVARGDYGYTF	TGCAGCGTCGCCAGGGGGGACTATGGCTACACCTTC
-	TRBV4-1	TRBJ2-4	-	CASSQSGGSDIQYF	TGCGCCAGCAGCCAATCTGGTGGTTCGGACATTCAGTACTTC
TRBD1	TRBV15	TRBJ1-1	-	CATSRGGGFDTEAFF	TGTGCCACCAGCAGAGGAGGGGGCTTCGACACTGAAGCTTTCTTT
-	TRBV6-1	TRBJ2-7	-	CASSINLGEQYF	TGTGCCAGCAGTATCAACCTGGGCGAGCAGTACTTC
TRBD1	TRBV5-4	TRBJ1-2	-	CASSSGQERGYTF	TGTGCCAGCAGCTCGGGACAGGAGCGGGGCTACACCTTC
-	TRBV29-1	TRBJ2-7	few	CSVGFGGGEQYF	TGCAGCGTAGGGTTTGGAGGCGGCGAGCAGTACTTC
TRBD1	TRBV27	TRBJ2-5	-	CASSGLPTGARRETQYF	TGTGCCAGCAGCGGCCTGCCCACAGGGGCCCGAAGGGAGACCCAGTACTTC
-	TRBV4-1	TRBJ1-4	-	CASSQVVQLNEKLFF	TGCGCCAGCAGCCAAGTTGTACAGCTTAATGAAAAACTGTTTTTT
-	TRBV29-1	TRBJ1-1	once	CSVVIGQNTEAFF	TGCAGCGTTGTAATAGGTCAGAACACTGAAGCTTTCTTT
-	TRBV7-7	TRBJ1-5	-	CASSGTPLRSNQPQHF	TGTGCCAGCAGCGGCACGCCCTTGCGGAGCAATCAGCCCCAGCATTTT
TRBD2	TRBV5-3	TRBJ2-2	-	CARSRGLDQNTGELFF	TGTGCCAGAAGCAGGGGACTAGATCAGAACACCGGGGAGCTGTTTTTT
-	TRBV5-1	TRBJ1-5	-	CASSLGNTGQPQHF	TGCGCCAGCAGCTTGGGGAACACGGGTCAGCCCCAGCATTTT
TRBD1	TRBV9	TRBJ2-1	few	CASSARGQLGYNEQFF	TGTGCCAGCAGCGCCAGGGGACAGTTAGGCTACAATGAGCAGTTCTTC
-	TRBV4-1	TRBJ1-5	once	CASSHVGRGNQPQHF	TGCGCCAGCAGCCACGTGGGGAGAGGCAATCAGCCCCAGCATTTT
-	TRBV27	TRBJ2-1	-	CASSSDGPSGYNEQFF	TGTGCCAGCAGTTCCGACGGGCCGTCGGGGTACAATGAGCAGTTCTTC
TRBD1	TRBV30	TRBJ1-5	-	CAWNSGGGRQPQHF	TGTGCCTGGAACTCAGGGGGGGGGCGACAGCCCCAGCATTTT
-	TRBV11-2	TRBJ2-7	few	CASSLQRVADEQYF	TGTGCCAGCAGCTTGCAACGGGTCGCTGACGAGCAGTACTTC
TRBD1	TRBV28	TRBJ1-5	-	CASSSPGTGVRPQHF	TGTGCCAGCAGTTCACCCGGGACAGGGGTACGGCCCCAGCATTTT
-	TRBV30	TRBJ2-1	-	CACTDANPHEQFF	TGTGCCTGCACGGACGCGAACCCCCATGAGCAGTTCTTC
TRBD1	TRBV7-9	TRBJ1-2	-	CASSPRGHYGYTF	TGTGCCAGCAGTCCGAGGGGGCACTATGGCTACACCTTC
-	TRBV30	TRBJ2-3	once	CAWSVGPTDTQYF	TGTGCCTGGAGTGTAGGTCCCACAGATACGCAGTATTTT
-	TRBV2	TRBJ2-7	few	CASSGSYEQYF	TGTGCCAGCAGCGGCAGCTACGAGCAGTACTTC
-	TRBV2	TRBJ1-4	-	CASMGRGKLFF	TGTGCCAGCATGGGCCGCGGGAAACTGTTTTTT
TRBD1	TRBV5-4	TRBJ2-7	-	CASSLGTGGYEQYF	TGTGCCAGCAGCTTGGGGACAGGGGGCTACGAGCAGTACTTC
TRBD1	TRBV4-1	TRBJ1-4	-	CASSPLDRGQNNEKLFF	TGCGCCAGCAGCCCTCTGGACAGGGGGCAAAATAATGAAAAACTGTTTTTT
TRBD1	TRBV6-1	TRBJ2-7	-	CASSRIQGENYEQYF	TGTGCCAGCAGTCGGATACAGGGGGAGAACTACGAGCAGTACTTC
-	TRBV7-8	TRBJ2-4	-	CASSLRAVIAKNIQYF	TGTGCCAGCAGCTTACGGGCCGTGATAGCCAAAAACATTCAGTACTTC
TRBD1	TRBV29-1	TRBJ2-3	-	CSAGQGAILDTQYF	TGCAGCGCCGGACAGGGGGCGATTCTAGATACGCAGTATTTT
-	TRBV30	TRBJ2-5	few	CAWTGALGQTQYF	TGTGCCTGGACCGGTGCTTTGGGGCAGACCCAGTACTTC
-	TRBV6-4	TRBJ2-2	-	CASSKEGIGELFF	TGTGCCAGCAGTAAGGAGGGAATCGGGGAGCTGTTTTTT